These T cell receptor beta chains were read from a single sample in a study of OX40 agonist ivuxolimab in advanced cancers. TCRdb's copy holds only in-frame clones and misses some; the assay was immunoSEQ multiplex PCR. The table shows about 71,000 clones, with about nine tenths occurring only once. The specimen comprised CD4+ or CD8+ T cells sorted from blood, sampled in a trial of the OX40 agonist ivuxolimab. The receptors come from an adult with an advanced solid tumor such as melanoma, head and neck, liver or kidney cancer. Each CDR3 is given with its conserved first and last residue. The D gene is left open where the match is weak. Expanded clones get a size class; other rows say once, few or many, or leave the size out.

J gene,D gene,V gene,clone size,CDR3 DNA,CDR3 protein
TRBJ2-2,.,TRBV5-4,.,TGTGCCAGCAGCTTCCCTCCGGGACCCACCGGGGAGCTGTTTTTT,CASSFPPGPTGELFF
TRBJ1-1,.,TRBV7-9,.,TGTGCCAGCAGCTTTTCGGGGTTGGGAACTGAAGCTTTCTTT,CASSFSGLGTEAFF
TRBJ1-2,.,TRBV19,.,TGTGCCAGTACCCTTCAACAACAGGGAGGTGCCTATGGCTACACCTTC,CASTLQQQGGAYGYTF
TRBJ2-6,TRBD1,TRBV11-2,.,TGTGCCGGCAGGGGGTCTGGGGCCAACGTCCTGACTTTC,CAGRGSGANVLTF
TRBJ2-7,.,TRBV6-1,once,TGTGCCAGCAGTGAAGCGTTCACGGGGCTACTCTCCTACGAGCAGTACTTC,CASSEAFTGLLSYEQYF
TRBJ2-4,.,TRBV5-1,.,TGCGCCAGCAGCTTGGGAACCGGGACACCTCAAAACATTCAGTACTTC,CASSLGTGTPQNIQYF
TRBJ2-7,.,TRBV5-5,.,TGTGCCAGCAGCTTGAAAGGGAATTCCTACGAGCAGTACTTC,CASSLKGNSYEQYF
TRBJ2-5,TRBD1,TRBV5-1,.,TGCGCCAGCAGAGACAGGGGAGAGACCCAGTACTTC,CASRDRGETQYF
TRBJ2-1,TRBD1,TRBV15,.,TGTGCCACCAGCAGAGATCAGGGGGCAATGCAGTTCTTC,CATSRDQGAMQFF
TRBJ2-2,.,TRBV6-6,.,TGTGCCAGCAGTTCCGGTCAGGGGACCGGGGAGCTGTTTTTT,CASSSGQGTGELFF
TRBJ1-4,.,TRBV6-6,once,TGTGCCAGCAGTTACTCGATACAGGGCGCGAAAAAACTGTTTTTT,CASSYSIQGAKKLFF
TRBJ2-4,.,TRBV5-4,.,TGTGCCAGCAGCCCGCTCTCAGGGGGGCTAGCCAAAAACATTCAGTACTTC,CASSPLSGGLAKNIQYF
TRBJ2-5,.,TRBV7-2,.,TGTGCCAGCAGTTTAGGAGGGCGCGAGACCCAGTACTTC,CASSLGGRETQYF
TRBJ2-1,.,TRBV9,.,TGTGCCAGCAGCGTAGGACTACGCCACTACAATGAGCAGTTCTTC,CASSVGLRHYNEQFF
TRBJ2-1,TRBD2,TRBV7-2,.,TGTGCCAGCAGCTTAGCTCGTCGGGAGGAGAAGTTCTTC,CASSLARREEKFF
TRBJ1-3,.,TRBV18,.,TGTGCCAGCTCACCCCGGGCGACCGGGGAAAACACCATATATTTT,CASSPRATGENTIYF
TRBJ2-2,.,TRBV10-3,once,TGTGCCATCAGTGAGACCGACAGCAACACCGGGGAGCTGTTTTTT,CAISETDSNTGELFF
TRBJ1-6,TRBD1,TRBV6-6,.,TGTGCCAGCAGTTCCTCGACAGGGTATAGTTCACCCCTCCACTTT,CASSSSTGYSSPLHF
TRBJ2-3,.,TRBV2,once,TGTGCCAGCAGTGAAGCGCAGTTTCGGGCGGGAAGAACAGATACGCAGTATTTT,CASSEAQFRAGRTDTQYF
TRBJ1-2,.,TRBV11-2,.,TGTGCCAGCACCCAGGCCCCCACGGACTATGGCTACACCTTC,CASTQAPTDYGYTF
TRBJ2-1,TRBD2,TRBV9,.,TGTGCCAGCAGCGTAGGCCCCATAGCGGGGGGGTCTGAGCAGTTCTTC,CASSVGPIAGGSEQFF
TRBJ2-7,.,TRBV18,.,TGTGCCAGCTCACCACCGGGGGGCTCGGGGGAGCAGTACTTC,CASSPPGGSGEQYF